A single sample gave rise to the 20 T cell receptor beta chains below, sequenced in a study of regulatory T cells in long-lasting Graves disease. The TCR beta library used iRepertoire HTBI primers with Arm-PCR amplification of CDR3. TCRdb re-called the multiplex PCR reads with MiXCR, one entry per CDR3 protein. The sample consists of 500,000 or so distinct CDR3 sequences, roughly a sixth of them appearing once. The time point: newly diagnosed GD, antithyroid drugs for less than 3 months. From RNA extracted from PBMCs, the TCR library was made. These data also featured in a second study, about T cells in Graves' hyperthyroidism and ophthalmopathy.

The starting material was peripheral blood mononuclear cells (PBMCs), obtained at new diagnosis, from a patient treated with antithyroid drugs. The receptors come from a woman aged 35 to 60 with Graves disease.

This clonotype was seen at least ten times. The rearrangement uses TRBV7-3 and TRBJ2-3; D assignment may be TRBD1 or TRBD2 (7 bases each). V dropped 0 bases and J dropped 0 bases, with 16 bases sitting between them. The germline V gene has CDR1 SGHTA and CDR2 FQGTGA. The CDR3 consists of 18 residues. The CDR3 is CASSLTPPGGVSTDTQYF. As DNA, the CDR3 is TGTGCCAGCAGCTTAACCCCCCCAGGGGGGGTAAGCACAGATACGCAGTATTTT.

As regards this clonotype: Its ends do not fully match the called genes, so a read error is possible. The chain recombines TRBV5-5 with TRBJ2-7; TRBD2 matches 9 bases. CDR3 length: 16 amino acids. The germline V gene has CDR1 SGHKS and CDR2 YYEKEE (reference sequence). The CDR3 loop is CASSQDLLAGRYEQYF. The CDR3 DNA reads as TGCGCCAGCAGCCAAGATTTGCTAGCGGGGAGATACGAGCAGTACTTC.

This clonotype was seen just once. The rearrangement joins TRBV4-1 to TRBJ2-4; D gene ambiguous. V was cut by 0 bases and J by 9 bases, with 12 bases left in between. CDR1 and CDR2 (germline): MGHRA, YSYEKL. The CDR3 spans 14 residues. Here the CDR3 reads CASSQEGTTGIQYF. CDR3 nucleotide sequence: TGCGCCAGCAGCCAAGAGGGAACCACGGGCATTCAGTACTTC.

This clonotype was found many times. V and J are TRBV3-1 and TRBJ1-1, with D possibly TRBD1 on 5 matching bases. V was pared by 1 base and J by 8 bases, with 8 bases between. The CDR3 length is 12 residues. The germline V gene has CDR1 LGHDT and CDR2 YNNKEL (reference sequence). The CDR3 sequence is CASSQVRQEAFF. The CDR3 coding sequence is TGTGCCAGCAGCCAAGTGAGACAGGAAGCTTTCTTT.

Many counts were recorded for this clonotype. The gene calls are TRBV25-1 and TRBJ1-4; D gene ambiguous. Germline CDR1 reads MGHDK; CDR2 reads SYGVNS. CDR3 size: 15 residues. Trimming shortened V by 3 bases and J by 2 bases, and 10 bases separated the two germline ends. The CDR3 region is CASSEWVGTNEKLFF. DNA for the CDR3: TGTGCCAGCAGTGAGTGGGTGGGGACTAATGAAAAACTGTTTTTT.

A remark on this clonotype: At one end, the junction sequence differs from germline, possibly due to a read error. V gene TRBV19 combines with J gene TRBJ1-5; unclear D gene. Germline V gene data show CDR1 as LNHDA and CDR2 as SQIVND (reference sequence). This CDR3 comprises 15 residues. The CDR3 loop reads CASTSPLGSNQPRHF. The DNA of the CDR3 is TGTGCCAGTACTTCCCCGCTAGGGAGCAATCAGCCCCGGCATTTT.

This clonotype has more than one count but fewer than ten. Since no conserved phenylalanine or tryptophan closes the CDR3, a read error is the likely cause. CDR3 amino acids: CASSLSGDMNTEAFL. The CDR3 nucleotides are TGCGCCAGCAGCTTGTCTGGGGACATGAACACTGAAGCTTTCCTT. This chain connects TRBV5-1 to TRBJ1-1; D might be TRBD1 (6 bases). CDR3 size: 15 residues. Germline lookup yields CDR1 SGHRS and CDR2 YFSETQ. Trimming took off 1 base at V and 0 bases at J, with 10 bases between the two ends.

To note about this clonotype: This may arise from a read error, as a much more abundant clone is one base away. The conserved closing phenylalanine or tryptophan is absent in this CDR3, likely reflecting a read error. CDR3 DNA: TGTGCCACCAGCAGGGAGAAGGGGACTGAAGCTTTCCTT. Translated: CATSREKGTEAFL. The J gene is TRBJ1-1, the V gene TRBV15, with a weak D call TRBD1 (5 bases). Germline CDR1 LNHNV, CDR2 YYDKDF (reference sequence). The CDR3 sequence is 13 residues long. The V end lost 3 bases, the J end lost 5 bases, and 10 bases lay between the germline ends.

The chain carries TRBV28 and TRBJ2-7; TRBD2 is a possible D gene (6 bases). The germline V gene has CDR1 MDHEN and CDR2 SYDVKM. The CDR3 covers 15 residues. V dropped 8 bases and J dropped 1 base, with 18 bases sitting between them. CDR3 in amino acids: CASAAGRAGSYEQYF. CDR3 in DNA: TGTGCCAGCGCCGCCGGTCGGGCGGGATCCTACGAGCAGTACTTC.

This clonotype showed up just a few times. This chain links TRBV5-5 with TRBJ1-6, with TRBD1 matching over 9 bases. This CDR3 has 14 amino acids. Unmatched junction bases numbered 2, after V lost 0 bases and J lost 10 bases. The germline gives CDR1 SGHKS, CDR2 YYEKEE (reference sequence). CDR3 nucleotide sequence: TGTGCCAGCAGCTTGGGGACAGGGGAATCACCCCTCCACTTT. It encodes CASSLGTGESPLHF.

To note about this clonotype: This may stem from a read error, because a much larger clone lies one nucleotide away. The V gene is TRBV12-3 or TRBV12-4, the J gene TRBJ2-3, with D perhaps matching TRBD1 (6 bases). The CDR3 has 15 residues. V was shortened by 7 bases and J by 3 bases, with 17 bases between the two germline ends. In DNA, the CDR3 is TGTGCCAGCACCTTAATGGGGGCATCAACAGATACGCAGTATTTT. Protein sequence: CASTLMGASTDTQYF.

This clonotype was recorded only once. This sequence joins TRBV27 and TRBJ2-7, with 11 bases fitting TRBD1. Germline V lookup: CDR1 MNHEY, CDR2 SMNVEV (reference sequence). The CDR3 sequence is 15 residues long. J lost 4 bases, V lost 7 bases, and 9 bases had no gene match. CDR3 nucleotides: TGTGCCAGCACAGACCGGGGACAGGGGGGGTACGAGCAGTACTTC. Amino acids: CASTDRGQGGYEQYF.

This clonotype came up many times. This chain links TRBV28 with TRBJ1-6, with unresolved D. The CDR3 loop spans 18 amino acids. Germline V CDR1 and CDR2: MDHEN, SYDVKM. V lost 2 bases, J lost 0 bases, and 14 bases lay in between. CDR3: CASSLDPMGSSYNSPLHF. The CDR3 coding sequence is TGTGCCAGCAGTTTAGATCCCATGGGGAGCTCCTATAATTCACCCCTCCACTTT. Using reference TRBV28 and TRBJ1-6 for the parts outside the CDR3, the full variable domain is DVKVTQSSRYLVKRTGEKVFLECVQDMDHENMFWYRQDPGLGLRLIYFSYDVKMKEKGDIPEGYSVSREKKERFSLILESASTNQTSMYLCASSLDPMGSSYNSPLHFGNGTRLTVT.

A remark on this clonotype: This clone may be a read error of a much larger clone one base away. The chain links TRBV15 to TRBJ1-5; D ambiguous. Germline CDR1 is LNHNV and CDR2 is YYDKDF (reference sequence). Trimming took off 2 bases at V and 2 bases at J, with 16 bases between the two ends. CDR3 length: 17 residues. For the CDR3, the DNA is TGTGCCACCAGCAGAAATAGGCGTCAGCATGGCAATCAGCCCCAGCATTTT. It is translated as CATSRNRRQHGNQPQHF.

The chain combines TRBV7-9 with TRBJ1-3; 12 nucleotides align to TRBD1. Trimming at V came to 6 bases and at J to 0 bases, leaving 12 bases not matched to a gene. Germline V lookup: CDR1 SEHNR, CDR2 FQNEAQ (reference sequence). The CDR3 is made up of 19 amino acids. CDR3 residues: CASRTSPGQGARSGNTIYF. The CDR3 DNA follows: TGTGCCAGCAGGACATCTCCGGGACAGGGGGCCCGCTCTGGAAACACCATATATTTT.

The V and J genes are TRBV2 and TRBJ2-7; 12 bases are shared with TRBD1. Trimming cost V 6 bases and J 5 bases; bases outside gene matches: 20. In germline, CDR1 is SNHLY, CDR2 FYNNEI. The CDR3 contains 19 residues. The CDR3 sequence: CASSPEALTGTGGFHEQYF. The CDR3 bases are TGTGCCAGCAGCCCAGAGGCCCTCACCGGGACAGGGGGCTTCCACGAGCAGTACTTC.

Many counts were recorded for this clonotype. This rearrangement joins TRBV12-3 or TRBV12-4 to TRBJ2-2; D possibly matches TRBD1 or TRBD2 (5 bases each). V gave up 4 bases and J gave up 1 base, with 13 bases separating them. CDR3 size: 16 residues. The CDR3 loop is CASSSGQVENTGELFF. The CDR3 coding sequence is TGTGCCAGCAGTTCGGGGCAGGTCGAGAACACCGGGGAGCTGTTTTTT.

This clonotype was seen at least ten times. The chain uses TRBV7-3 and TRBJ1-2; 10 bases line up with TRBD1. CDR3 length equals 14 residues. V shed 5 bases and J 2 bases; nucleotides not matched to a gene: 2. Germline CDR1 reads SGHTA; CDR2 reads FQGTGA. CDR3 protein: CASSEGQGNYGYTF. The CDR3 nucleotides read TGTGCCAGCAGCGAGGGACAGGGGAACTATGGCTACACCTTC.

This CDR3 is CASSPPQGFHEQFF. The CDR3 DNA reads as TGTGCCAGCAGCCCCCCACAGGGGTTCCATGAGCAGTTCTTC. The chain uses TRBV13 and TRBJ2-1; TRBD1 agrees at 7 bases. This CDR3 has 14 amino acids. V lost 5 bases to trimming and J lost 8 bases; unmatched junction nucleotides: 9. Germline assignment: CDR1 PRHDT and CDR2 FYEKMQ (reference sequence).

This clonotype was seen more than once but under ten times. The genes are TRBV27 and TRBJ2-2, with TRBD2 identical over 16 bases. J gave up 6 bases and V 6 bases, and 4 bases lay outside the gene matches. The CDR3 is made up of 16 amino acids. The germline V gene has CDR1 MNHEY and CDR2 SMNVEV (reference sequence). CDR3 coding DNA: TGTGCCAGCAGCTGGGGACTAGCGGGGGGGGCCGGGGAGCTGTTTTTT. Residues: CASSWGLAGGAGELFF.